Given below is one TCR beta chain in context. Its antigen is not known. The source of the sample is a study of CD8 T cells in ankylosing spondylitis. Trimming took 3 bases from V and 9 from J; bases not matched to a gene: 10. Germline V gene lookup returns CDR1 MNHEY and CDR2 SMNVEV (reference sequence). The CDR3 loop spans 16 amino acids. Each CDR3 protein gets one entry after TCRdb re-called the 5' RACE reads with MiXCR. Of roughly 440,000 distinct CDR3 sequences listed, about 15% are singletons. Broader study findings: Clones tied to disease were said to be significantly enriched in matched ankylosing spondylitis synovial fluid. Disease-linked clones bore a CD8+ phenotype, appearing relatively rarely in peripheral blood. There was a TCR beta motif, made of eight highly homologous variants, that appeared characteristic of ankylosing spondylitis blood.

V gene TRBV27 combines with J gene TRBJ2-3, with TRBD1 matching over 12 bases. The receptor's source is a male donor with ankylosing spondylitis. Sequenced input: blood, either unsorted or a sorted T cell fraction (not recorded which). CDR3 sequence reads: CASSFTGTGGMGTQYF. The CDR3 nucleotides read TGTGCCAGCAGTTTCACCGGGACAGGGGGCATGGGGACGCAGTATTTT.